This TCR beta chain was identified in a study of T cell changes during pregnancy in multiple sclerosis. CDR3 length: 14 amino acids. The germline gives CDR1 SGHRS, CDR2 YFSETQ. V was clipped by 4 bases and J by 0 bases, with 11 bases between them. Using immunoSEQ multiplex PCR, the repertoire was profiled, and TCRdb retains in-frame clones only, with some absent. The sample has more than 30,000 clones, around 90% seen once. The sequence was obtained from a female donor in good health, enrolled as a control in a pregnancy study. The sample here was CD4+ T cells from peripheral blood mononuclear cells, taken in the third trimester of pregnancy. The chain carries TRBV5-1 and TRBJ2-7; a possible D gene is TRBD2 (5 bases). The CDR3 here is CASSTPTSSYEQYF. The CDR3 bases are TGCGCCAGCAGCACCCCCACTAGCTCCTACGAGCAGTACTTC.